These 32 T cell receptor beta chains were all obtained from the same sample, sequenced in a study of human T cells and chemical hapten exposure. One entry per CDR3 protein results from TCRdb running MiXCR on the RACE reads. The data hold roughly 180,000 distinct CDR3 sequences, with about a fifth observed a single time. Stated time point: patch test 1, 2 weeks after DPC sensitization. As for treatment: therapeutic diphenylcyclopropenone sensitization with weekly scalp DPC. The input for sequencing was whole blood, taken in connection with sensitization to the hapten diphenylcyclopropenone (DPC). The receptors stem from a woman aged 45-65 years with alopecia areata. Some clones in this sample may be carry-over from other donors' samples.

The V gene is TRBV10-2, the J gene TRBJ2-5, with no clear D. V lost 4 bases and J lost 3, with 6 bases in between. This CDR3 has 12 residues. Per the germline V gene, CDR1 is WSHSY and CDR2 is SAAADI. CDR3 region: CASSGWEETQYF. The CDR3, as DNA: TGCGCCAGCAGTGGTTGGGAAGAGACCCAGTACTTC.

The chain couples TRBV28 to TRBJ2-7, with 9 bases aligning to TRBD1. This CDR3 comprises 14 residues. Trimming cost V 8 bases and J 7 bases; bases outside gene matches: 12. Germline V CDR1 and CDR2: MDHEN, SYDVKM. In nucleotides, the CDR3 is TGTGCCAGCGTGGGTGGGCCGACAGGGGGTGAGCAGTACTTC. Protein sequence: CASVGGPTGGEQYF.

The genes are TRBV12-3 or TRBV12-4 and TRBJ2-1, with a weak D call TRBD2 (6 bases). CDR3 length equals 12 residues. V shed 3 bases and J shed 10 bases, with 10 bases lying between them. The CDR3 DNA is TGTGCCAGCAGTTTGTTACTAGCCGAGCAGTTCTTC. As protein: CASSLLLAEQFF.

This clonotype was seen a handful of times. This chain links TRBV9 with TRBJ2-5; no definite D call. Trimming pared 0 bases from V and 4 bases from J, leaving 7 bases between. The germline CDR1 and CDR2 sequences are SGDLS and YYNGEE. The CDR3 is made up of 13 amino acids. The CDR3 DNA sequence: TGTGCCAGCAGCGTAGGATTAGGAGAGACCCAGTACTTC. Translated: CASSVGLGETQYF.

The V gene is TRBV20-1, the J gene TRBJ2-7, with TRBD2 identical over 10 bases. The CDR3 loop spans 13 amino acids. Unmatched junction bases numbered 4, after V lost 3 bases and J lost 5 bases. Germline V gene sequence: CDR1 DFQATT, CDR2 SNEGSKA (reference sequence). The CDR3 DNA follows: TGCAGTGCTAGCACTAGCGGGAAGGACGAGCAGTACTTC. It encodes CSASTSGKDEQYF.

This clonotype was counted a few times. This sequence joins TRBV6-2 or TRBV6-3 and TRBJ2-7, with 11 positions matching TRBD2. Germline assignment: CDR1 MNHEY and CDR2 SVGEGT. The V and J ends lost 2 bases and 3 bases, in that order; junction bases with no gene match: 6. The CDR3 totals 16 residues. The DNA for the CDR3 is TGTGCCAGCAGTTACCCACTAGCGGGGGATAGCTACGAGCAGTACTTC. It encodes CASSYPLAGDSYEQYF.

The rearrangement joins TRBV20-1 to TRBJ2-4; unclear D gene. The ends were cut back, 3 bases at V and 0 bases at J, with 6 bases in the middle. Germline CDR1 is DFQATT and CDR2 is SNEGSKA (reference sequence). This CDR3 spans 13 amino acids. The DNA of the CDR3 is TGCAGTGCTAGCATCTTAGCCAAAAACATTCAGTACTTC. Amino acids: CSASILAKNIQYF.

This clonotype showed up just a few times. The CDR3 spells CASSMGPGGNQPQHF. Here the CDR3 DNA reads TGTGCCAGCAGCATGGGACCCGGAGGCAATCAGCCCCAGCATTTT. The V and J genes are TRBV7-9 and TRBJ1-5, with D possibly TRBD1 on 5 matching bases. Between the trimmed V and J ends, which lost 5 bases and 2 bases, there was a span of 13 bases. CDR1 and CDR2 from the germline V gene are SEHNR and FQNEAQ (reference sequence). The CDR3 runs 15 residues.

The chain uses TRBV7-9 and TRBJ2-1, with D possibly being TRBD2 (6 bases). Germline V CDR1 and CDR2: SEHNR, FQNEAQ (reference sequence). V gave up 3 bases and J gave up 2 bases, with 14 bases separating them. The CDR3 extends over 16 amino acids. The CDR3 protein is CASSLGRDPPYNEQFF. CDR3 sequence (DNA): TGTGCCAGCAGCTTGGGGCGGGACCCCCCCTACAATGAGCAGTTCTTC.

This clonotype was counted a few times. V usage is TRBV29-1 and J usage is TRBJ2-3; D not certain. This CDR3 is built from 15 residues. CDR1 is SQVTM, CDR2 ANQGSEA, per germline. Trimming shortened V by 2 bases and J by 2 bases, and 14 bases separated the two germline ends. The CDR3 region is CSVEPASAITDTQYF. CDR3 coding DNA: TGCAGCGTTGAACCCGCGAGCGCCATCACAGATACGCAGTATTTT.

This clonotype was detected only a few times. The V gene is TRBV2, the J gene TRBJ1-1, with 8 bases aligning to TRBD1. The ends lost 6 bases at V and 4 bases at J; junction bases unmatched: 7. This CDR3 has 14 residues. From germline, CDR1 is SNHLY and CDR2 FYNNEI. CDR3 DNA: TGTGCCAGCAGCTATCGACAGGGGCCCACTGAAGCTTTCTTT. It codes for CASSYRQGPTEAFF.

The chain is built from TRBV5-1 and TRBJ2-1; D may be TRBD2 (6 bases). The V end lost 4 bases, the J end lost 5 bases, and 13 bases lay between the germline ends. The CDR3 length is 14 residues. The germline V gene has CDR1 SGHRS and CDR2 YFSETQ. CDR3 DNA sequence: TGCGCCAGCAGCCCCACTAGCATCGACAATGAGCAGTTCTTC. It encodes CASSPTSIDNEQFF.

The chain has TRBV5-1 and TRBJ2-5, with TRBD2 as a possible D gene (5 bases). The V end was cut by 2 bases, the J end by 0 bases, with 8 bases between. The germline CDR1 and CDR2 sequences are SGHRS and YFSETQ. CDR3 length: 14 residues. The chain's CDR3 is CASSFNGDQETQYF. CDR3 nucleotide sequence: TGCGCCAGCAGCTTTAACGGGGACCAAGAGACCCAGTACTTC.

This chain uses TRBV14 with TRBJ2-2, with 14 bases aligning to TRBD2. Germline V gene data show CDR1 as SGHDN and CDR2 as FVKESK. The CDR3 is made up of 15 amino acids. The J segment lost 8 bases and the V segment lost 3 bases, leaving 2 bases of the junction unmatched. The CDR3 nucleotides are TGTGCCAGCAGCCACGGACTAGCGGGAGGTGGGGAGCTGTTTTTT. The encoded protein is CASSHGLAGGGELFF.

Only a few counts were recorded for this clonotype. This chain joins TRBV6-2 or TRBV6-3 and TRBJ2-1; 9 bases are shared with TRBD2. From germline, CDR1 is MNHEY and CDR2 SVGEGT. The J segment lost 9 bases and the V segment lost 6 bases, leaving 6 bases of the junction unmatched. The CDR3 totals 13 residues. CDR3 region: CASRGLAKAEQFF. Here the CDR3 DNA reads TGTGCCAGCAGAGGACTAGCGAAAGCTGAGCAGTTCTTC.

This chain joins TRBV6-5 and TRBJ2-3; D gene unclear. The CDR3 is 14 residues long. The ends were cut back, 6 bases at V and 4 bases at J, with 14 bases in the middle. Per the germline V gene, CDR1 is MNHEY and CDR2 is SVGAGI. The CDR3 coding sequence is TGTGCCAGCAGGGCCCGGCCCACCGCAGATACGCAGTATTTT. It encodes CASRARPTADTQYF.

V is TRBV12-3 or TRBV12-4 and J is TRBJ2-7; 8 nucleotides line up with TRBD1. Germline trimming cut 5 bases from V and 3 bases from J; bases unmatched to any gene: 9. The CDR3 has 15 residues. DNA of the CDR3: TGTGCCAGCAGTAAACAGGGGGTCCTTGGCTACGAGCAGTACTTC. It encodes CASSKQGVLGYEQYF.

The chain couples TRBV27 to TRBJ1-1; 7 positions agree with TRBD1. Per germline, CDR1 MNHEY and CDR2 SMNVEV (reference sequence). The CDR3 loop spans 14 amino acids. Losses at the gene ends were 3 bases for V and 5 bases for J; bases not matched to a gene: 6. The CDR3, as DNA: TGTGCCAGCAGTTTTGAAAGGGGGCGGACTGAAGCTTTCTTT. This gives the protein CASSFERGRTEAFF.

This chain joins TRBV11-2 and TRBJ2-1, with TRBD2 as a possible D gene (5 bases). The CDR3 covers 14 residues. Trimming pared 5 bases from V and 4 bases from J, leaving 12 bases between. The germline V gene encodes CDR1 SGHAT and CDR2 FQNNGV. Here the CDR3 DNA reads TGTGCCAGCAGCGGTCTTAGAGGGTACAATGAGCAGTTCTTC. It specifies CASSGLRGYNEQFF.

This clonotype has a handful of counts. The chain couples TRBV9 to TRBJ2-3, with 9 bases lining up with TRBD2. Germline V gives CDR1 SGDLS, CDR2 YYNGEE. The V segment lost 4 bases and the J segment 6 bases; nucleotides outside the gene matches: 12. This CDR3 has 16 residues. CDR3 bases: TGTGCCAGCAGCTACGGGGCTAGCGGGAAAGGGGATACGCAGTATTTT. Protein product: CASSYGASGKGDTQYF.

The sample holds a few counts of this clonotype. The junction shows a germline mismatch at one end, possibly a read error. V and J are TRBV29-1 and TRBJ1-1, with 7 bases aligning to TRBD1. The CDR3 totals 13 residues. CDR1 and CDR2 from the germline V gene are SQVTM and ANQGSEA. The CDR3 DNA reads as TGCAGCGTTAAAGACAGGGCGGACACTGAAGCTTTCTTT. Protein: CSVKDRADTEAFF.

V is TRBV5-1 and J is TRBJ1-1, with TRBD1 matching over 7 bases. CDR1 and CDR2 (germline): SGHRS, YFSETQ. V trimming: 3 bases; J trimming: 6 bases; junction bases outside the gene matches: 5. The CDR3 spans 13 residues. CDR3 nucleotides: TGCGCCAGCAGCTATACAGGGGTTGCTGAAGCTTTCTTT. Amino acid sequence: CASSYTGVAEAFF.

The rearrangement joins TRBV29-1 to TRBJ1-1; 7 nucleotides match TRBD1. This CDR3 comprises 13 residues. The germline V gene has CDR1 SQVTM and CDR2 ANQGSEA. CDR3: CSCWLGGNTEAFF. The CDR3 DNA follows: TGCAGTTGTTGGTTAGGGGGCAACACTGAAGCTTTCTTT.

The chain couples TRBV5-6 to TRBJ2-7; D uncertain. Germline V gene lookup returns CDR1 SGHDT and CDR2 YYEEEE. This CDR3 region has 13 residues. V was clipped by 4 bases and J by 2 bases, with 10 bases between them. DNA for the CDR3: TGTGCCAGCAGCCATGGAACACCCTACGAGCAGTACTTC. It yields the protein CASSHGTPYEQYF.

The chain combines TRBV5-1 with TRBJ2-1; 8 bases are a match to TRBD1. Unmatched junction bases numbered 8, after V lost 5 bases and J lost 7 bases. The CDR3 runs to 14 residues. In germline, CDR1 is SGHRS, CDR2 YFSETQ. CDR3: CASSVTTGGNEQFF. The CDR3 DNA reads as TGCGCCAGCAGTGTCACTACAGGGGGTAATGAGCAGTTCTTC. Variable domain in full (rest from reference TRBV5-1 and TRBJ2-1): KAGVTQTPRYLIKTRGQQVTLSCSPISGHRSVSWYQQTPGQGLQFLFEYFSETQRNKGNFPGRFSGRQFSNSRSEMNVSTLELGDSALYLCASSVTTGGNEQFFGPGTRLTVL.

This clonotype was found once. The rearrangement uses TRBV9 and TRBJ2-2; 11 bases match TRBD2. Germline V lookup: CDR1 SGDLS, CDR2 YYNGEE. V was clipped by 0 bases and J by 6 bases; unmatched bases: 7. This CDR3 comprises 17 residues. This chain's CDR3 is CASSVDVAGGPAGELFF. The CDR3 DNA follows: TGTGCCAGCAGCGTAGATGTAGCGGGAGGGCCGGCCGGGGAGCTGTTTTTT.

Here the CDR3 reads CASSRISSDPTAGELFF. The CDR3 nucleotides are TGTGCCAGCAGCAGAATTTCTTCCGACCCTACCGCCGGGGAGCTGTTTTTT. The chain joins TRBV6-1 to TRBJ2-2; D is unresolved. This CDR3 has 17 residues. Between the trimmed V and J ends, which lost 6 bases and 6 bases, there was a span of 23 bases. Germline values: CDR1 MNHNS, CDR2 SASEGT.

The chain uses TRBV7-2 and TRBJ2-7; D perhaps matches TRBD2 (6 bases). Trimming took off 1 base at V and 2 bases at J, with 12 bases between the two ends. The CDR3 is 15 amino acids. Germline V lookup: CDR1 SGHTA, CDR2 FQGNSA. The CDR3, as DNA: TGTGCCAGCAGCTTAGAGGCGCGCGGGGCCTACGAGCAGTACTTC. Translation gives CASSLEARGAYEQYF.

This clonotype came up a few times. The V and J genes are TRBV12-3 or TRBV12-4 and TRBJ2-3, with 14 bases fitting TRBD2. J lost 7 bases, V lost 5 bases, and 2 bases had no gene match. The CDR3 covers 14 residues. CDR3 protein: CASSGTSGSYTQYF. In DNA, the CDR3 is TGTGCCAGCAGTGGGACTAGCGGGAGTTATACGCAGTATTTT.

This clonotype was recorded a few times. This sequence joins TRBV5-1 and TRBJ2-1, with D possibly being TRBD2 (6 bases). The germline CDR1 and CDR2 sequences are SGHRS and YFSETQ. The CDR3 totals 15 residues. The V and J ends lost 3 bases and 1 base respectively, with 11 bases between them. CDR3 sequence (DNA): TGCGCCAGCAGCTCGGGGGACGGTTCCTACAATGAGCAGTTCTTC. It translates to CASSSGDGSYNEQFF.

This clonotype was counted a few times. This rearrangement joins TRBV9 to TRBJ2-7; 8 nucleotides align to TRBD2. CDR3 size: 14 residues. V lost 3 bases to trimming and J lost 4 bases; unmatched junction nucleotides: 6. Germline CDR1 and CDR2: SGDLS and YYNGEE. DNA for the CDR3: TGTGCCAGCAGCGCGGGACTAGTTGGATACGAGCAGTACTTC. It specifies CASSAGLVGYEQYF. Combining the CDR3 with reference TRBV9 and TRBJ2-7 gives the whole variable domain DSGVTQTPKHLITATGQRVTLRCSPRSGDLSVYWYQQSLDQGLQFLIQYYNGEERAKGNILERFSAQQFPDLHSELNLSSLELGDSALYFCASSAGLVGYEQYFGPGTRLTVT.

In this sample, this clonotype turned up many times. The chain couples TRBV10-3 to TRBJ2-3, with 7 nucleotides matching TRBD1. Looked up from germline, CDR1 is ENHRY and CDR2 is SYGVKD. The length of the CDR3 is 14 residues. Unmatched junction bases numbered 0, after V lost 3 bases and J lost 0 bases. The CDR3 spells CAISEGGSTDTQYF. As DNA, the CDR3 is TGTGCCATCAGTGAAGGGGGCAGCACAGATACGCAGTATTTT.